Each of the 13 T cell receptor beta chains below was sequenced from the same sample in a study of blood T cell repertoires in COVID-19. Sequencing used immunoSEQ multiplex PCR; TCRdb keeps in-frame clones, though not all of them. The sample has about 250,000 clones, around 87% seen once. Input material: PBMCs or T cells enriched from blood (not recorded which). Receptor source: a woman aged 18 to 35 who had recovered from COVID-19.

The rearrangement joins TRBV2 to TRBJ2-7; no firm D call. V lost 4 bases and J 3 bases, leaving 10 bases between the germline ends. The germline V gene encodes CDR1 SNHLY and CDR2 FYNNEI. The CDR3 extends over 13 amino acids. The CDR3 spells CASSVSILYEQYF. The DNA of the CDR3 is TGTGCCAGCAGTGTGAGTATTCTCTACGAGCAGTACTTC.

CDR3 DNA: TGTGCCAGCAGTGACGGGGTTAGCGGGGGAGCCAATGAGCAGTTCTTC. Translation: CASSDGVSGGANEQFF. The chain has TRBV6-4 and TRBJ2-1; 9 bases match TRBD2. The CDR3 is 16 residues long. J was trimmed by 6 bases and V by 2 bases; bases with no gene match: 8. The germline V gene has CDR1 MRHNA and CDR2 SNTAGT.

CDR3 loop: CASSEVRTGGGNQPQHF. For the CDR3, the DNA is TGTGCCAGCAGTGAAGTTCGGACAGGGGGCGGCAATCAGCCCCAGCATTTT. The chain recombines TRBV2 with TRBJ1-5; 11 bases are a match to TRBD1. Looked up from germline, CDR1 is SNHLY and CDR2 is FYNNEI. The CDR3 has 17 residues. V trimming: 1 base; J trimming: 2 bases; junction bases outside the gene matches: 4. The complete variable domain, with remaining parts taken from reference TRBV2 and TRBJ1-5, reads EPEVTQTPSHQVTQMGQEVILRCVPISNHLYFYWYRQILGQKVEFLVSFYNNEISEKSEIFDDQFSVERPDGSNFTLKIRSTKLEDSAMYFCASSEVRTGGGNQPQHFGDGTRLSIL.

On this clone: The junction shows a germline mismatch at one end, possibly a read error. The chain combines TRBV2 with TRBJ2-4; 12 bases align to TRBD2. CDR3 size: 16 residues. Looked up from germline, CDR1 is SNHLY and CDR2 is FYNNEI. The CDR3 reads CASRVPSGGARNIQYF. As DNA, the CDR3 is TGTGCCAGCAGGGTCCCTAGCGGGGGGGCCAGAAACATTCAGTACTTC.

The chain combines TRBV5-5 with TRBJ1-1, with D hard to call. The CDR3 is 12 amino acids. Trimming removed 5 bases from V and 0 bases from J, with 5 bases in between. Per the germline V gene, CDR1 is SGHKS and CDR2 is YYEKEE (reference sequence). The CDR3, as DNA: TGTGCCAGCAGGGCCGTGAACACTGAAGCTTTCTTT. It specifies CASRAVNTEAFF.

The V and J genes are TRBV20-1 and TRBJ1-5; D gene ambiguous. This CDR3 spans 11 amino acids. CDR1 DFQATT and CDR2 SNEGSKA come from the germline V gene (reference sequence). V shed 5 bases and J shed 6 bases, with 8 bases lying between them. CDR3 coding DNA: TGCAGTGCTTGCGTCTGTCAGCCCCAGCATTTT. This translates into CSACVCQPQHF.

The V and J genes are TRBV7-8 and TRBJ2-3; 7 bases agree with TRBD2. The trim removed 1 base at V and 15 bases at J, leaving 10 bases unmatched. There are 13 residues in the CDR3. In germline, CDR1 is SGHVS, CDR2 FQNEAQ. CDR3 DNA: TGTGCCAGCAGCTTAGAGAGCGGGGCCTTCAATTATTTT. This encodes CASSLESGAFNYF.

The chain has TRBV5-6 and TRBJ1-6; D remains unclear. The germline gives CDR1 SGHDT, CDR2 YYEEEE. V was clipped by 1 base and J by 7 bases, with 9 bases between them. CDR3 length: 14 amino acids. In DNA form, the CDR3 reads TGTGCCAGCAGCTTGAGAGGGATCAATTCACCCCTCCACTTT. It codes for CASSLRGINSPLHF. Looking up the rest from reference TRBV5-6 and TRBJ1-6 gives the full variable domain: DAGVTQSPTHLIKTRGQQVTLRCSPKSGHDTVSWYQQALGQGPQFIFQYYEEEERQRGNFPDRFSGHQFPNYSSELNVNALLLGDSALYLCASSLRGINSPLHFGNGTRLTVT.

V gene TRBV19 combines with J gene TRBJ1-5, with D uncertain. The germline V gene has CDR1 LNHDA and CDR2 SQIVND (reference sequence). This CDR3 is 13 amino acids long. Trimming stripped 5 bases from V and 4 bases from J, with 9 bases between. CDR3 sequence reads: CASSRTVNQPQHF. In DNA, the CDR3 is TGTGCCAGTAGTCGAACAGTGAATCAGCCCCAGCATTTT.

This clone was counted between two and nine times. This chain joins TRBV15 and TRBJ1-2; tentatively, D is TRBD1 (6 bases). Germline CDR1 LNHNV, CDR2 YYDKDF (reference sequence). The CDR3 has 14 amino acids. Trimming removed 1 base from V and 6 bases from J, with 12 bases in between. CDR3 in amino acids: CATSRGQGPDGYTF. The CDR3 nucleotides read TGTGCCACCAGCAGAGGGCAGGGGCCAGATGGCTACACCTTC.

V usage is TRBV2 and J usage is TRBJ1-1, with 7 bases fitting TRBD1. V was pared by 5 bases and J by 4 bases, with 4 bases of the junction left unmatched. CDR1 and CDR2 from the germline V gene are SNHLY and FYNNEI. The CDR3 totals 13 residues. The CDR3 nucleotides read TGTGCCAGCAGTCTTGACAGGGCCACTGAAGCTTTCTTT. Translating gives CASSLDRATEAFF.

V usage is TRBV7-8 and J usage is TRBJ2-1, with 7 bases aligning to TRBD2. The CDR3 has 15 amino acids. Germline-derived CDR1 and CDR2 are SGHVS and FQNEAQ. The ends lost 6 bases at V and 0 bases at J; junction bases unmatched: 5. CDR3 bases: TGTGCCAGCAGAGTAGGGACTACCTCCTACAATGAGCAGTTCTTC. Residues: CASRVGTTSYNEQFF.

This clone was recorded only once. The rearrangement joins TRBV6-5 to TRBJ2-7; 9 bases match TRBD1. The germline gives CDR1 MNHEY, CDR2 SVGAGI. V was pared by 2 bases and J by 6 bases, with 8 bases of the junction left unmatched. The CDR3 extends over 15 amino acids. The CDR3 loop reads CASSYSTGTGSEQYF. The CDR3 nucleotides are TGTGCCAGCAGTTACAGCACCGGGACAGGGAGCGAGCAGTACTTC.